Listed here are 2 T cell receptor beta chains from one sample, sequenced in a study of blood T cell repertoires in COVID-19. The repertoire was sequenced with immunoSEQ multiplex PCR; TCRdb's copy has only in-frame clones and lacks some. The table shows 110,000 to 150,000 clones, with around 80% occurring only once. Sequenced: PBMCs or T cells enriched from blood (not recorded which). These receptors came from a woman between 50 and 59 years old who had recovered from COVID-19.

The V gene is TRBV28, the J gene TRBJ2-1, with TRBD1 matching over 7 bases. The junction had 5 bases not matched to a gene; V was cut back by 8 bases and J by 4 bases. Germline V gives CDR1 MDHEN, CDR2 SYDVKM. This CDR3 is built from 13 residues. The CDR3: CASRTGQYNEQFF. CDR3 nucleotide sequence: TGTGCCAGCCGAACGGGACAGTACAATGAGCAGTTCTTC.

CDR3 loop: CASSSTGGYEQYV. The CDR3 bases are TGTGCCAGCAGCTCGACAGGGGGCTACGAGCAGTACGTC. The chain joins TRBV7-2 to TRBJ2-7, with 9 nucleotides matching TRBD1. V was clipped by 4 bases and J by 3 bases; unmatched bases: 1. Germline CDR1 SGHTA, CDR2 FQGNSA. The length of the CDR3 is 13 residues.